Listed below are T cell receptor beta chains from one sample, sequenced in a study of early T cells in non-severe SARS-CoV-2 infection. TCRdb recomputed calls from the 5' RACE reads with MiXCR, one row per CDR3 protein. This table holds about 83,000 distinct CDR3 sequences, about 10% found once. Sample: whole blood, taken at baseline. The receptors stem from an adult who was a healthcare worker with PCR-confirmed SARS-CoV-2 infection or an uninfected control (not recorded which). Each CDR3 is given with its conserved first and last residue. The D gene is left open where the match is weak. Size values are once, few and many counts, or a class for expanded clones, and some rows have none.

CASSLEPGNTIYF TGTGCCAGCAGCTTAGAACCTGGAAACACCATATATTTT NA TRBJ1-3 many TRBV11-2
CASSPLRDRTAHTF TGTGCCAGCAGCCCTCTTAGGGACAGAACGGCCCACACCTTC TRBD1 TRBJ1-2 NA TRBV27
CSARRGMNTGELFF TGCAGTGCTAGGCGGGGGATGAACACCGGGGAGCTGTTTTTT TRBD2 TRBJ2-2 NA TRBV20-1
CSHIRSEGHNEQFF TGCAGCCACATCCGCTCAGAGGGGCACAATGAGCAGTTCTTC NA TRBJ2-1 few TRBV20-1
CASSLGGPGEDTQYF TGTGCCAGCAGCTTGGGAGGGCCAGGAGAAGATACGCAGTATTTT NA TRBJ2-3 NA TRBV5-4
CASSSHLAGLAGGFEQFF TGTGCCAGCAGCTCCCATCTTGCGGGACTAGCGGGAGGTTTTGAGCAGTTCTTC TRBD2 TRBJ2-1 many TRBV7-2
CASRHPGEPQHF TGTGCCAGCAGACATCCAGGGGAGCCCCAGCATTTT NA TRBJ1-5 NA TRBV6-2/TRBV6-3
CASSQDRGGGFGKETQYF TGTGCCAGCAGCCAAGATAGGGGGGGTGGATTCGGCAAAGAGACCCAGTACTTC NA TRBJ2-5 NA TRBV3-1
CASSLGPSPNTDTQYF TGCGCCAGCAGCTTGGGGCCGTCCCCCAATACAGATACGCAGTATTTT NA TRBJ2-3 few TRBV5-1
CASSYSGDFSYEQYF TGTGCCAGCAGCTATAGTGGGGACTTTTCCTACGAGCAGTACTTC NA TRBJ2-7 many TRBV7-8
CASSFSGSSYEQYF TGTGCCAGCAGCTTTAGCGGGAGCTCCTACGAGCAGTACTTC TRBD2 TRBJ2-7 few TRBV5-4
CASSPTGTSGYGYTF TGTGCCAGCAGTCCCACGGGGACCTCCGGGTATGGCTACACCTTC NA TRBJ1-2 few TRBV12-3/TRBV12-4
CATSREGRAGGELFF TGTGCCACCAGCAGAGAGGGCAGGGCAGGCGGGGAGCTGTTTTTT NA TRBJ2-2 NA TRBV15
CSVEQTFRDTQYF TGCAGTGTAGAGCAGACGTTCAGGGATACGCAGTATTTT NA TRBJ2-3 many TRBV20-1
CASSLVPAFYNEQFF TGTGCCAGCAGTTTGGTCCCCGCCTTCTACAATGAGCAGTTCTTC NA TRBJ2-1 many TRBV27
CATTRVSPGVNTEAFF TGTGCCACCACGAGGGTATCTCCGGGGGTAAACACTGAAGCTTTCTTT NA TRBJ1-1 few TRBV10-3
CSVRASNEKLFF TGCAGCGTTAGGGCTTCTAATGAAAAACTGTTTTTT NA TRBJ1-4 few TRBV29-1
CASSYSFSGADTQYF TGTGCCAGCAGTTACTCCTTCTCGGGCGCGGATACGCAGTATTTT NA TRBJ2-3 few TRBV6-5
CASSLSKSEAFF TGTGCCAGCAGTTTGTCGAAGTCTGAAGCTTTCTTT NA TRBJ1-1 NA TRBV12-3/TRBV12-4
CASSFRQGWADTQYF TGTGCCAGCAGCTTTAGGCAGGGGTGGGCAGATACGCAGTATTTT NA TRBJ2-3 few TRBV11-2
CASSAGLADFYEQYF TGTGCCAGCAGCGCGGGACTAGCGGATTTCTACGAGCAGTACTTC TRBD2 TRBJ2-7 many TRBV9
CAINDRGANSPLHF TGTGCCATCAATGACAGGGGAGCTAATTCACCCCTCCACTTT TRBD1 TRBJ1-6 NA TRBV10-3
CASSLEQGNEQYF TGCGCCAGCAGCTTGGAACAGGGGAACGAGCAGTACTTC TRBD1 TRBJ2-7 many TRBV5-1
CSASMGSNQPQHF TGCAGTGCTAGTATGGGAAGCAATCAGCCCCAGCATTTT NA TRBJ1-5 few TRBV20-1
CASRNRRIQSDTQYF TGTGCCAGCAGGAACCGGAGGATCCAATCTGATACGCAGTATTTT NA TRBJ2-3 few TRBV12-3/TRBV12-4
CASSDEGVLLRRQSETQYF TGTGCCAGCAGCGACGAGGGGGTATTGCTCAGAAGGCAGTCGGAGACCCAGTACTTC NA TRBJ2-5 few TRBV21-1
CAISFLGLRESTGELFF TGTGCCATCAGTTTCCTGGGACTTAGGGAATCCACCGGGGAGCTGTTTTTT NA TRBJ2-2 few TRBV10-3
CASADPGRLGADTQYF TGTGCCAGTGCCGATCCGGGACGTTTGGGCGCAGATACGCAGTACTTT NA TRBJ2-3 many TRBV19
CASTVERGRETDTQYF TGTGCCAGCACGGTCGAGAGGGGGCGGGAGACAGATACGCAGTATTTT NA TRBJ2-3 many TRBV2
CASRGTAPEAFF TGTGCCAGCAGGGGGACCGCGCCTGAAGCTTTCTTT NA TRBJ1-1 few TRBV6-1
CASSQEIATSGSYEQYF TGTGCCAGCAGCCAAGAGATTGCAACTAGCGGGAGTTACGAGCAGTACTTC TRBD2 TRBJ2-7 many TRBV4-2
CASSQGSTGAPYF TGCGCCAGCAGCCAAGGTTCGACAGGCGCCCCGTACTTC NA TRBJ2-7 NA TRBV4-1
CASSSAGTSSYEQYF TGCGCCAGCAGCTCCGCCGGGACTAGCTCCTACGAGCAGTACTTC TRBD2 TRBJ2-7 NA TRBV5-1
CASSPTGDTEAFF TGTGCCAGCAGCCCGACCGGGGACACTGAAGCTTTCTTT NA TRBJ1-1 NA TRBV3-1
CASSPQTQAAGNQPQHF TGTGCCAGCAGTCCCCAGACCCAGGCTGCGGGCAATCAGCCCCAGCATTTT NA TRBJ1-5 NA TRBV27
CASSFGGRGWNEQFF TGCGCCAGCAGCTTCGGGGGGCGAGGCTGGAATGAGCAGTTCTTC NA TRBJ2-1 many TRBV5-1
CASSPLPPGQGSTYF TGTGCCAGCAGCCCCTTACCCCCGGGACAGGGTAGCACGTACTTC TRBD1 TRBJ2-7 few TRBV7-9
CASRRLAGVGKNIQYF TGTGCCAGCAGAAGACTAGCGGGAGTAGGCAAAAACATTCAGTACTTC TRBD2 TRBJ2-4 many TRBV2
CASSSRYFTDTQYF TGTGCCAGCAGTTCCAGATATTTCACAGATACGCAGTATTTT NA TRBJ2-3 few TRBV27
CASRDSGRDNEQFF TGTGCCAGCCGTGATAGCGGGAGGGATAATGAGCAGTTCTTC TRBD2 TRBJ2-1 many TRBV27
CASSFRGDKEFF TGTGCCAGCAGTTTTCGTGGTGACAAAGAGTTCTTC NA TRBJ2-1 NA TRBV27
CASSEVRPGEQYF TGTGCCAGTAGTGAAGTTAGACCCGGCGAGCAGTACTTC NA TRBJ2-7 few TRBV19
CASSLKGTSGYNEQFF TGTGCCAGCAGCTTGAAGGGGACTAGCGGGTACAATGAGCAGTTCTTC TRBD2 TRBJ2-1 once TRBV5-4
CASRTDRGNTGELFF TGTGCCAGCAGAACAGACAGGGGGAACACCGGGGAGCTGTTTTTT TRBD1 TRBJ2-2 NA TRBV28
CASSPRVIVGYTF TGTGCCAGCTCACCCAGGGTAATAGTTGGCTACACCTTC NA TRBJ1-2 few TRBV18
CASSPGELGANVLTF TGTGCCAGCAGCCCCGGGGAGCTGGGGGCCAACGTCCTGACTTTC NA TRBJ2-6 NA TRBV28
CAIMRGANEQFF TGTGCCATCATGAGGGGCGCAAATGAGCAGTTCTTC NA TRBJ2-1 few TRBV10-3
CASSRLAGIYEQFF TGCGCCAGCAGTCGACTAGCGGGAATTTATGAGCAGTTCTTC TRBD2 TRBJ2-1 few TRBV4-1
CASSLGINTGELFF TGTGCCAGCAGTTTAGGGATCAACACCGGGGAGCTGTTTTTT NA TRBJ2-2 few TRBV28
CASSHLLSTDAKNIQYF TGTGCCAGCAGTCACCTCCTCAGTACGGATGCCAAAAACATTCAGTACTTC NA TRBJ2-4 few TRBV27
CASSHGLEPQHF TGCGCCAGCAGCCACGGTCTGGAGCCCCAGCATTTT NA TRBJ1-5 few TRBV10-1
CASSVAASGSGNEQFF TGTGCCAGCAGTGTGGCGGCTAGCGGGAGTGGGAATGAGCAGTTCTTC TRBD2 TRBJ2-1 many TRBV6-4
CASRVMGTKNKETQYF TGTGCCAGCAGGGTGATGGGGACGAAAAATAAAGAGACCCAGTACTTC NA TRBJ2-5 few TRBV2
CASSESGGGLAEAFF TGTGCCAGCAGTGAAAGTGGAGGGGGCCTGGCTGAAGCTTTCTTT TRBD1 TRBJ1-1 few TRBV6-1
CASSSPPRDAQYF TGTGCCAGCAGCTCTCCTCCCCGGGATGCGCAGTATTTT NA TRBJ2-3 NA TRBV7-6
CASSLGSVNQPQHF TGTGCCAGCAGCTTGGGATCCGTCAATCAGCCCCAGCATTTT NA TRBJ1-5 many TRBV7-2
CASSVGVESVRQFF TGTGCCAGCAGCGTAGGTGTGGAGAGTGTAAGGCAGTTCTTC NA TRBJ2-1 many TRBV9
CASSSRGRSYEQYF TGTGCCAGCAGTTCCAGGGGAAGGTCCTACGAGCAGTACTTC NA TRBJ2-7 NA TRBV28
CASSSGLAGVNEQFF TGTGCCAGCAGCTCGGGACTAGCGGGAGTCAATGAGCAGTTCTTC TRBD2 TRBJ2-1 few TRBV11-2